This T cell receptor (beta chain) was sequenced for a study of cytomegalovirus exposure and HLA in healthy donors. Study conclusions and caveats: HLA-A and HLA-B allele assignments for most subjects were reportedly predicted accurately using TCR beta sequences. A later analysis showed that HLA-associated TCR beta chains had undergone more clonal expansion than equally common others. In an earlier analysis, in 540 or so donors, most V segments appeared productive either ~90% or ~30% of the time.

Points on this clone: Its antigen is unknown.

Use of 60 Vbeta and 13 Jbeta primers characterized the PCR. Clones were sequenced by immunoSEQ multiplex PCR, and TCRdb holds only the in-frame ones, with some missing. The data contain roughly 150,000 clones, about three quarters of them singletons. CDR1 is SGDLS, CDR2 YYNGEE, per germline. J was trimmed by 8 bases and V by 5 bases; bases with no gene match: 7. The CDR3 runs 15 residues. Material: PBMCs. The TCR was taken from a woman aged 25 to 39 in good health and CMV-seronegative. J is TRBJ2-2 and V is TRBV9, with 12 nucleotides matching TRBD1. CDR3 DNA sequence: TGTGCCAGCAGGCCGGGACAGGGGGCTCGAGGGGAGCTGTTTTTT. Translation: CASRPGQGARGELFF.